A selection of T cell receptor beta chains follows, all from one sample in a study of naive and memory T cell subsets. TCRdb ran MiXCR on the UMI-ligation and nested PCR reads and lists one entry per CDR3 protein. This sample has tens of thousands of distinct CDR3 sequences; about 10% occur once, and the top ten carry around a sixth. The source material was effector memory CD4+ T cells from blood. The receptors derive from a human donor in good health. CDR3s leave out the opening cysteine and the closing phenylalanine or tryptophan. Each record gives: V gene, J gene, D gene, CDR3 protein. D genes are given only for firm matches.

V gene: TRBV7-9
J gene: TRBJ1-3
D gene: -
CDR3 protein: ASSLDPGRSGNTIY

V gene: TRBV7-7
J gene: TRBJ2-5
D gene: -
CDR3 protein: ASSPQQIETQY

V gene: TRBV10-3
J gene: TRBJ1-1
D gene: -
CDR3 protein: AISEGRAGGTEAF

V gene: TRBV7-7
J gene: TRBJ2-7
D gene: TRBD1
CDR3 protein: ASSATGSYEQY

V gene: TRBV9
J gene: TRBJ2-5
D gene: -
CDR3 protein: ASSVGQSETQY

V gene: TRBV4-3
J gene: TRBJ2-2
D gene: -
CDR3 protein: ASSDPGRRAGELF

V gene: TRBV29-1
J gene: TRBJ1-1
D gene: TRBD1
CDR3 protein: SVGSGTGGIVTEAF

V gene: TRBV6-2/TRBV6-3
J gene: TRBJ1-1
D gene: -
CDR3 protein: ASSLGGLEAF

V gene: TRBV6-6
J gene: TRBJ2-1
D gene: -
CDR3 protein: ATSLGGTSYNEQF

V gene: TRBV12-3/TRBV12-4
J gene: TRBJ1-1
D gene: -
CDR3 protein: ASSFQGTEAF

V gene: TRBV7-9
J gene: TRBJ2-7
D gene: -
CDR3 protein: ASSPTPPAVLEQY

V gene: TRBV6-6
J gene: TRBJ1-2
D gene: -
CDR3 protein: ASSSRGEIYGYT

V gene: TRBV10-3
J gene: TRBJ2-7
D gene: -
CDR3 protein: AISGRTEQY

V gene: TRBV21-1
J gene: TRBJ2-7
D gene: -
CDR3 protein: ASTPYRAHRYEQY

V gene: TRBV19
J gene: TRBJ2-6
D gene: -
CDR3 protein: ASSKGRAEGGANVLT

V gene: TRBV12-3/TRBV12-4
J gene: TRBJ2-1
D gene: TRBD2
CDR3 protein: ASSPRAGTSYNEQF

V gene: TRBV20-1
J gene: TRBJ1-5
D gene: -
CDR3 protein: SARGVHDNQPQH

V gene: TRBV12-3/TRBV12-4
J gene: TRBJ1-1
D gene: -
CDR3 protein: ASSRTDEAF

V gene: TRBV20-1
J gene: TRBJ1-6
D gene: -
CDR3 protein: SARETSRNSPLH

V gene: TRBV20-1
J gene: TRBJ2-3
D gene: -
CDR3 protein: SGWGDTQY

V gene: TRBV7-9
J gene: TRBJ2-7
D gene: TRBD2
CDR3 protein: ASSSRSGTSGYEQY

V gene: TRBV5-4
J gene: TRBJ1-1
D gene: -
CDR3 protein: ASSSDPGFMRKNTEAF

V gene: TRBV6-2/TRBV6-3
J gene: TRBJ2-3
D gene: -
CDR3 protein: ASNLGLGSSDTQY

V gene: TRBV20-1
J gene: TRBJ2-3
D gene: -
CDR3 protein: SAIVPGTQY

V gene: TRBV6-2/TRBV6-3
J gene: TRBJ1-1
D gene: TRBD1
CDR3 protein: ASSRTDRGFIVNTEAF